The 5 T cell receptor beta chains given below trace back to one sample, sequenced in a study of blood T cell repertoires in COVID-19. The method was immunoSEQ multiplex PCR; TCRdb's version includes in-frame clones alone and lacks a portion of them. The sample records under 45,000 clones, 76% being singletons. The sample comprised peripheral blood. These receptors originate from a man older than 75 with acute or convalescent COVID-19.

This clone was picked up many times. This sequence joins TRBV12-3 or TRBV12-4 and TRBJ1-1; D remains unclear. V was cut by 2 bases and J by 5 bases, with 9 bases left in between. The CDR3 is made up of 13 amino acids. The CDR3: CASSLTPQTEAFF. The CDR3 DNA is TGTGCCAGCAGTTTAACCCCGCAGACTGAAGCTTTCTTT.

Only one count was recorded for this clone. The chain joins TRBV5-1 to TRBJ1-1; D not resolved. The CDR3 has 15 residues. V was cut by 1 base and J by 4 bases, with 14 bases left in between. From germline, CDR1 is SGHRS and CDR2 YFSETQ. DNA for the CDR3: TGCGCCAGCAGCTTGACTGGGGAGGTGTTCACTGAAGCTTTCTTT. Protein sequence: CASSLTGEVFTEAFF.

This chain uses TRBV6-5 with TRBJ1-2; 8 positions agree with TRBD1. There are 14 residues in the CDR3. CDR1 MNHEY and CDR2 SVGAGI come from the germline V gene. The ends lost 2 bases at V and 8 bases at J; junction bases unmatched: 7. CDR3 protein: CASSYRQGKGGYTF. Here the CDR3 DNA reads TGTGCCAGCAGTTACCGACAGGGGAAAGGGGGCTACACCTTC.

CDR3 in amino acids: CASSFIGASGEKLFF. The CDR3 DNA is TGTGCCAGCAGCTTCATAGGGGCGAGTGGTGAAAAACTGTTTTTT. The rearrangement uses TRBV7-9 and TRBJ1-4; tentatively, D is TRBD1 (5 bases). Germline values: CDR1 SEHNR, CDR2 FQNEAQ (reference sequence). V was clipped by 3 bases and J by 7 bases, with 15 bases between them. This CDR3 has 15 residues.

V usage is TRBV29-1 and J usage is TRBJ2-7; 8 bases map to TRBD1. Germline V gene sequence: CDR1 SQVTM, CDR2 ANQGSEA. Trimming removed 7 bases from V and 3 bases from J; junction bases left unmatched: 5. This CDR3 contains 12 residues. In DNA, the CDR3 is TGCAGCGCCGGACAGGGAGGCTACGAGCAGTACTTC. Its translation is CSAGQGGYEQYF.